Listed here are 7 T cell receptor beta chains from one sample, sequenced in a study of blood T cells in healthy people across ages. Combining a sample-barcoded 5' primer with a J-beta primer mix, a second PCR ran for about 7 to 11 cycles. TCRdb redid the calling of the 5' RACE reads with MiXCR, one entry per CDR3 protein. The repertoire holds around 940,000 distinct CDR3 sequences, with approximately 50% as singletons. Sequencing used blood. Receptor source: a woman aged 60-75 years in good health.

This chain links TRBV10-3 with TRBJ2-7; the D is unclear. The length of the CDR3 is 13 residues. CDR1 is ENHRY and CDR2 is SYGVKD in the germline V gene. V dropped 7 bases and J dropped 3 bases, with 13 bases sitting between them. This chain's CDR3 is CAIKVEVGYEQYF. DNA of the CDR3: TGTGCCATCAAAGTCGAAGTTGGCTACGAGCAGTACTTC.

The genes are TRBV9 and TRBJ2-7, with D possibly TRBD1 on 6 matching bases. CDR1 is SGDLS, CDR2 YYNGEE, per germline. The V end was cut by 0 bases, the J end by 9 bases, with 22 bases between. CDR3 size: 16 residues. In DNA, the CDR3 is TGTGCCAGCAGCGTAGCTCTCCAGGGGCCTCCCCATGGGCAGTACTTC. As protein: CASSVALQGPPHGQYF.

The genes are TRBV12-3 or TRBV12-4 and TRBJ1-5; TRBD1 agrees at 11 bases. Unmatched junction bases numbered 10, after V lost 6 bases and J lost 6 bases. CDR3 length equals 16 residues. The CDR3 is CASSPTGQGAAQPQHF. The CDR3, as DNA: TGTGCCAGCAGCCCAACCGGACAGGGGGCTGCTCAGCCCCAGCATTTT.

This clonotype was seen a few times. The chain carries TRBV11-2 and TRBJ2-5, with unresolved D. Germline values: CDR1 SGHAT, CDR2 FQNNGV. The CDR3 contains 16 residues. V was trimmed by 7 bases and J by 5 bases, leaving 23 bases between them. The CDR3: CASKLGYAATRETQYF. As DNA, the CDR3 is TGTGCCAGCAAACTTGGATATGCGGCTACGAGGGAGACCCAGTACTTC.

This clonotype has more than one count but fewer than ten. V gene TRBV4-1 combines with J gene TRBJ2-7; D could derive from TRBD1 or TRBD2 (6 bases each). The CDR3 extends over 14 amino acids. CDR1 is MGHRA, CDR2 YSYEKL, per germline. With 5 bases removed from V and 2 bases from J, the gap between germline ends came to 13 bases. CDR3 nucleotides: TGCGCCAGCAGCTCCTTGGAGGGGGCCTACGAGCAGTACTTC. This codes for CASSSLEGAYEQYF.

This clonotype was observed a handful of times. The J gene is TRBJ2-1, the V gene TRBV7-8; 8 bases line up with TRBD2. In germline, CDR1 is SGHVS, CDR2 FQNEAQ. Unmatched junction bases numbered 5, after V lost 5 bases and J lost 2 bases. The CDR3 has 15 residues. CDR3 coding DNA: TGTGCCAGCAGCCGCTTGACTAGCGCCTACAATGAGCAGTTCTTC. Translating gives CASSRLTSAYNEQFF. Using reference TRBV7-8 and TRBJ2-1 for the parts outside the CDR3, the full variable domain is GAGVSQSPRYKVAKRGQDVALRCDPISGHVSLFWYQQALGQGPEFLTYFQNEAQLDKSGLPSDRFFAERPEGSVSTLKIQRTQQEDSAVYLCASSRLTSAYNEQFFGPGTRLTVL.

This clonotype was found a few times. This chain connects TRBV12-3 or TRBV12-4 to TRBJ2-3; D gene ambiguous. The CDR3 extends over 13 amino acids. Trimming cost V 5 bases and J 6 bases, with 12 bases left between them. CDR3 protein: CASSPPLTDTQYF. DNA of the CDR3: TGTGCCAGCAGTCCCCCCTTGACGGATACGCAGTATTTT.